Sequencing of this TCR beta chain was carried out in a study of metastatic and nonmetastatic thyroid tumors. Study overall: Repertoires from malignant and benign thyroid patients were compared across blood and tumor or nodule tissue.

In regard to this clone: Its antigen is not known.

Overall study findings and caveats: As reported, TCR beta diversity in blood and tumor was significantly higher in malignant thyroid tumors than in benign nodules.

Via MiXCR, TCRdb re-called the PCR reads. The sample contains about 14,000 clones, roughly 29% of which appear only once. CDR1 SGHRS and CDR2 YFSETQ come from the germline V gene. CDR3 length: 14 residues. Unmatched junction bases numbered 5, after V lost 4 bases and J lost 2 bases. Treatment of any kind had been given to no patient before thyroid surgery. This chain links TRBV5-1 with TRBJ2-7; TRBD1 matches at 8 bases. The source material was tumor tissue. This TCR came from a female donor with papillary thyroid cancer or a benign thyroid nodule (not recorded which). Some clones in this sample may be carry-over from other donors' samples. The CDR3 nucleotides are TGCGCCAGCAGCATACGACAGGGGACCTACGAGCAGTACTTC. Translation: CASSIRQGTYEQYF. Drawing the rest from reference TRBV5-1 and TRBJ2-7, the complete variable domain is KAGVTQTPRYLIKTRGQQVTLSCSPISGHRSVSWYQQTPGQGLQFLFEYFSETQRNKGNFPGRFSGRQFSNSRSEMNVSTLELGDSALYLCASSIRQGTYEQYFGPGTRLTVT.